The T cell receptor beta chain under discussion was sequenced for a study of blood T cell repertoires in COVID-19. The germline gives CDR1 SGHRS, CDR2 YFSETQ. Trimming removed 6 bases from V and 0 bases from J, with 14 bases in between. The length of the CDR3 is 15 residues. Assay: immunoSEQ multiplex PCR; the TCRdb copy retains only in-frame clones and omits some. The table has about 200,000 clones, around nine tenths seen once. The sample comprised peripheral blood. The V gene is TRBV5-1, the J gene TRBJ2-3; D possibly corresponds to TRBD2 (6 bases). The TCR comes from a man in his sixties who had recovered from COVID-19. CDR3 in DNA: TGCGCCAGCAAGTCTCTCGGGGGTAGCACAGATACGCAGTATTTT. Amino acids: CASKSLGGSTDTQYF.